Following are 21 T cell receptor beta chains from one sample sequenced in a study of blood T cells in healthy people across ages. For the second PCR, which ran for 7 to 11 cycles, a sample-barcoded 5' primer and a J-beta primer mix were used. TCRdb reanalysed the 5' RACE reads using MiXCR and keeps one entry per CDR3 protein. The repertoire consists of 1.4 million or so distinct CDR3 sequences, with approximately 42% occurring once and the leading ten covering less than 5%. Sequencing was carried out using blood. All receptors come from a woman under 30 in good health.

This clonotype was seen only once. The chain has TRBV20-1 and TRBJ2-4, with 8 bases matching TRBD1. The DNA end lines up better with TRBJ2-7; the J call may be wrong. CDR1 and CDR2 from the germline V gene are DFQATT and SNEGSKA (reference sequence). The CDR3 totals 14 residues. DNA for the CDR3: TGCAGTGCTAGTCAGGGGGCCACGACCTACGAGCAGTACTTC. Amino acids: CSASQGATTYEQYF.

This clonotype has just a few counts. V and J are TRBV5-5 and TRBJ1-5, with D possibly matching TRBD1 (5 bases). V dropped 1 base and J dropped 2 bases, with 10 bases sitting between them. Germline-derived CDR1 and CDR2 are SGHKS and YYEKEE (reference sequence). The CDR3 is 15 residues long. CDR3 protein: CASSLWEGRNQPQHF. Here the CDR3 DNA reads TGTGCCAGCAGCTTGTGGGAGGGGCGCAATCAGCCCCAGCATTTT.

The chain has TRBV7-2 and TRBJ1-2, with TRBD1 matching 7 bases. The CDR3 is 11 amino acids. The germline V gene encodes CDR1 SGHTA and CDR2 FQGNSA. V lost 10 bases and J lost 9; bases outside the gene matches: 8. DNA of the CDR3: TGTGCCAATCGGGCAGGGGGAAGCTACACCTTC. Translating gives CANRAGGSYTF.

The V and J genes are TRBV15 and TRBJ1-5; D is unclear. CDR1 and CDR2 (germline): LNHNV, YYDKDF (reference sequence). Trimming took 0 bases from V and 0 from J, leaving 12 bases between them. The CDR3 is made up of 17 amino acids. The CDR3 DNA follows: TGTGCCACCAGCAGAGATTCCCTAGAAGATAGCAATCAGCCCCAGCATTTT. This encodes CATSRDSLEDSNQPQHF.

The chain recombines TRBV21-1 with TRBJ2-1; whether TRBD1, the table's D call, matches the DNA was not checked. TRBV21-1 is described as a pseudogene. There are 19 residues in the CDR3. CDR3 loop: CASSAMRDRWRISYNEQFF. The CDR3 DNA follows: TGTGCCAGCAGCGCAATGCGGGACAGGTGGAGAATCTCCTACAATGAGCAGTTCTTC.

The chain employs TRBV6-5 and TRBJ2-7; D not resolved. The CDR3 spans 16 residues. Per germline, CDR1 MNHEY and CDR2 SVGAGI. V lost 0 bases, J lost 2 bases, and 14 bases lay in between. The CDR3 DNA is TGTGCCAGCAGTTACTCCATGTACTCCATCACCTACGAGCAGTACTTC. Amino acids: CASSYSMYSITYEQYF.

This clonotype appeared many times. V usage is TRBV18 and J usage is TRBJ2-1; no definite D call. The V gene's germline CDR1 is KGHSH and CDR2 LQKENI. Trimming removed 5 bases from V and 3 bases from J, with 14 bases in between. CDR3 size: 15 residues. The DNA for the CDR3 is TGTGCCAGCTCAGACGGTCAGATTATCTACAATGAGCAGTTCTTC. This translates into CASSDGQIIYNEQFF.

Note on this clonotype: A single base separates this from a much larger clone, so it may be a read error. The rearrangement joins TRBV27 to TRBJ2-5; no reliable D call. The end of the DNA is better explained by TRBJ2-7, so the J call may be wrong. Germline loops: CDR1 MNHEY, CDR2 SMNVEV (reference sequence). CDR3 length: 13 amino acids. CDR3 loop: CASSLSALHEQYF. In DNA form, the CDR3 reads TGTGCCAGCAGTTTATCCGCTCTACACGAGCAGTACTTC.

V and J are TRBV2 and TRBJ1-5, with unresolved D. This CDR3 contains 15 residues. The V end lost 2 bases, the J end lost 1 base, and 9 bases lay between the germline ends. Per the germline V gene, CDR1 is SNHLY and CDR2 is FYNNEI. CDR3 amino acids: CASSESGRSNQPQHF. CDR3 in DNA: TGTGCCAGCAGTGAATCGGGTCGCAGCAATCAGCCCCAGCATTTT.

CDR3 in DNA: TGCAGTGCTCCCGTTATATACAGGGGGAGGAGGGAAGCTTTCTTT. It is translated as CSAPVIYRGRREAFF. The gene calls are TRBV20-1 and TRBJ1-1; 8 bases agree with TRBD1. The junction had 16 bases not matched to a gene; V was cut back by 5 bases and J by 8 bases. The CDR3 spans 15 residues. Looked up from germline, CDR1 is DFQATT and CDR2 is SNEGSKA (reference sequence).

J is TRBJ1-3 and V is TRBV15, with D hard to call. CDR1 and CDR2 from the germline V gene are LNHNV and YYDKDF (reference sequence). The CDR3 has 13 residues. The V end lost 1 base, the J end lost 10 bases, and 11 bases lay between the germline ends. The chain's CDR3 is CATSRGSRRTIYF. As DNA, the CDR3 is TGTGCCACCAGCAGAGGGTCTCGTCGTACCATATATTTT.

The chain recombines TRBV4-3 with TRBJ2-3; D is uncertain. The germline gives CDR1 LGHNA, CDR2 YSLEER. V lost 4 bases and J lost 1, with 15 bases in between. The CDR3 runs 16 residues. Here the CDR3 DNA reads TGCGCCAGCAGCCGACGGACGAGCTCAGGCACAGATACGCAGTATTTT. It specifies CASSRRTSSGTDTQYF.

The rearrangement joins TRBV12-3 or TRBV12-4 to TRBJ2-1, with 11 bases lining up with TRBD1. Unmatched junction bases numbered 5, after V lost 5 bases and J lost 2 bases. This CDR3 is built from 16 residues. CDR3 amino acids: CASSRPGQGAYNEQFF. The CDR3 region has the DNA TGTGCCAGCAGTAGGCCGGGACAGGGGGCCTACAATGAGCAGTTCTTC.

This clonotype showed up just a few times. V and J are TRBV20-1 and TRBJ1-2, with D tentatively TRBD1 (6 bases). The V end was cut by 6 bases, the J end by 0 bases, with 11 bases between. CDR3 length: 13 residues. Germline loops: CDR1 DFQATT, CDR2 SNEGSKA (reference sequence). CDR3 residues: CSALDSSNYGYTF. For the CDR3, the DNA is TGCAGTGCCTTGGACAGCTCTAACTATGGCTACACCTTC.

This clonotype was counted a few times. The rearrangement uses TRBV24-1 and TRBJ2-7; D is ambiguous. Per germline, CDR1 KGHDR and CDR2 SFDVKD. V dropped 6 bases and J dropped 2 bases, with 13 bases sitting between them. The CDR3 is made up of 14 amino acids. CDR3 sequence reads: CATSSGPFPYEQYF. The CDR3 bases are TGTGCCACCAGTTCCGGGCCATTTCCCTACGAGCAGTACTTC.

This sequence joins TRBV7-9 and TRBJ1-2; unclear D gene. The CDR3 length is 13 residues. V lost 11 bases and J 7 bases, leaving 20 bases between the germline ends. Germline V gives CDR1 SEHNR, CDR2 FQNEAQ (reference sequence). CDR3 protein: CAGTASGSGGYTF. CDR3 nucleotide sequence: TGTGCCGGCACCGCGAGCGGGAGTGGTGGCTACACCTTC.

The rearrangement joins TRBV29-1 to TRBJ2-4; D is perhaps TRBD2 (6 bases). Matching the DNA end better, TRBJ2-7 makes the J call doubtful. The germline V gene encodes CDR1 SQVTM and CDR2 ANQGSEA. The CDR3 spans 13 residues. As DNA, the CDR3 is TGCAGCGTGCCCTTGCGGGGAAGCTACGAGCAGTACTTC. It translates to CSVPLRGSYEQYF.

This clonotype showed up just a few times. The genes are TRBV18 and TRBJ2-1, with 8 bases that match TRBD1. The CDR3 contains 13 residues. The V and J ends lost 5 bases and 5 bases, in that order; junction bases with no gene match: 2. Per the germline V gene, CDR1 is KGHSH and CDR2 is LQKENI. The CDR3 here is CASSEDRDNEQFF. The CDR3 DNA reads TGTGCCAGCTCAGAGGACAGGGACAATGAGCAGTTCTTC.

V and J are TRBV7-2 and TRBJ2-1, with no clear D. The CDR3 is 15 residues long. Germline loops: CDR1 SGHTA, CDR2 FQGNSA. V was shortened by 2 bases and J by 0 bases, with 8 bases between the two germline ends. The CDR3 spells CASSLMGLSYNEQFF. The CDR3 nucleotides read TGTGCCAGCAGCTTAATGGGTCTCTCCTACAATGAGCAGTTCTTC.

This clonotype has more than one count but fewer than ten. V and J are TRBV19 and TRBJ2-7; 7 nucleotides align to TRBD2. CDR3 length equals 13 residues. V was clipped by 8 bases and J by 4 bases; unmatched bases: 8. Germline V gene lookup returns CDR1 LNHDA and CDR2 SQIVND (reference sequence). The CDR3 loop is CASGPGGRYEQYF. CDR3 bases: TGTGCCAGTGGGCCCGGGGGGAGGTACGAGCAGTACTTC.

The table lists this clonotype with a few counts. The chain couples TRBV5-6 to TRBJ2-4; D is ambiguous. V gave up 2 bases and J gave up 0 bases, with 15 bases separating them. The CDR3 covers 17 residues. Germline lookup yields CDR1 SGHDT and CDR2 YYEEEE. The CDR3 DNA reads TGTGCCAGCAGCTTTCGTCAAGGCCTCATAGCCAAAAACATTCAGTACTTC. It translates to CASSFRQGLIAKNIQYF.